Listed here are 23 T cell receptor beta chains from one sample, sequenced in a study of T cells in Graves' hyperthyroidism and ophthalmopathy. TCR beta CDR3 region amplification was performed from RNA transcripts. An initial round of RT-PCR targeting the TCR CDR3 relied on the HTBI primer set. TCRdb ran MiXCR on the multiplex PCR reads and lists one entry per CDR3 protein. Of around 440,000 distinct CDR3 sequences in the sample, approximately 15% were seen once. The sequenced sample was blood. The receptors originated from a woman in her late teens or twenties with Graves' hyperthyroidism.

The V call is TRBV5-1, the J call TRBJ2-7, with TRBD1 as a possible D gene (6 bases). V was clipped by 4 bases and J by 6 bases, with 20 bases between them. The CDR3 contains 15 residues. The germline gives CDR1 SGHRS, CDR2 YFSETQ. The CDR3 nucleotides are TGCGCCAGCAGCCTCCGGGACACGGTGGTGGCCGAGCAGTACTTC. Translating it yields CASSLRDTVVAEQYF.

The chain is built from TRBV5-1 and TRBJ2-7, with TRBD2 matching over 14 bases. Germline trimming cut 4 bases from V and 3 bases from J; bases unmatched to any gene: 6. Germline-derived CDR1 and CDR2 are SGHRS and YFSETQ. This CDR3 region has 16 residues. The CDR3 nucleotides are TGCGCCAGCAGCATGGGGACTAGCGGGAGTATCTACGAGCAGTACTTC. Translated: CASSMGTSGSIYEQYF.

This clonotype has at least ten counts. V and J are TRBV7-2 and TRBJ1-3; perhaps TRBD1 as D (5 bases). Trimming removed 1 base at V and 1 base at J, with 14 bases between. The germline V gene has CDR1 SGHTA and CDR2 FQGNSA. This CDR3 comprises 17 residues. CDR3: CASSLGGGGSSGNTIYF. CDR3 nucleotide sequence: TGTGCCAGCAGCTTAGGTGGGGGAGGGTCGTCTGGAAACACCATATATTTT.

The chain uses TRBV7-9 and TRBJ2-7; D possibly corresponds to TRBD2 (5 bases). V gave up 5 bases and J gave up 6 bases, with 17 bases separating them. The CDR3 has 14 amino acids. Germline assignment: CDR1 SEHNR and CDR2 FQNEAQ (reference sequence). CDR3 DNA: TGTGCCAGCAGCAGGCCCGAGGGTGGAGGCGAGCAGTACTTC. Protein product: CASSRPEGGGEQYF.

This clonotype showed up just a few times. V is TRBV7-9 and J is TRBJ2-5, with D hard to call. V was clipped by 4 bases and J by 5 bases, with 14 bases between them. There are 14 residues in the CDR3. Germline CDR1 is SEHNR and CDR2 is FQNEAQ (reference sequence). This CDR3 reads CASSYASVGETQYF. In DNA form, the CDR3 reads TGTGCCAGCAGCTACGCTTCCGTTGGGGAGACCCAGTACTTC. The complete variable domain, with remaining parts taken from reference TRBV7-9 and TRBJ2-5, reads DTGVSQNPRHKITKRGQNVTFRCDPISEHNRLYWYRQTLGQGPEFLTYFQNEAQLEKSRLLSDRFSAERPKGSFSTLEIQRTEQGDSAMYLCASSYASVGETQYFGPGTRLLVL.

The chain carries TRBV5-1 and TRBJ1-3, with D uncertain. Germline V gene sequence: CDR1 SGHRS, CDR2 YFSETQ. The CDR3 runs to 14 residues. V was trimmed by 5 bases and J by 0 bases, leaving 9 bases between them. The CDR3 DNA reads TGCGCCAGCAGAGCGAGGCTCTCTGGAAACACCATATATTTT. This translates into CASRARLSGNTIYF.

This clonotype occurred many times. Here the CDR3 reads CASSEMMGFGYGYTF. CDR3 DNA: TGTGCCAGCAGCGAAATGATGGGGTTTGGCTATGGCTACACCTTC. The genes are TRBV11-3 and TRBJ1-2; D unclear. The V gene lost 5 bases and the J gene lost 4 bases, with 17 bases spanning the gap. CDR1 SGHNT and CDR2 YENEEA come from the germline V gene. The CDR3 covers 15 residues.

The sample holds one count of this clonotype. The chain joins TRBV5-6 to TRBJ2-3; TRBD2 matches 11 bases. V gave up 0 bases and J gave up 4 bases; unmatched junction bases: 7. The CDR3 totals 17 residues. Per the germline V gene, CDR1 is SGHDT and CDR2 is YYEEEE. DNA of the CDR3: TGTGCCAGCAGCTTGGGCCTAGCGGGAGGTGAGGCAGATACGCAGTATTTT. Translated, it gives CASSLGLAGGEADTQYF. Full variable domain (missing parts from reference TRBV5-6 and TRBJ2-3): DAGVTQSPTHLIKTRGQQVTLRCSPKSGHDTVSWYQQALGQGPQFIFQYYEEEERQRGNFPDRFSGHQFPNYSSELNVNALLLGDSALYLCASSLGLAGGEADTQYFGPGTRLTVL.

At least ten counts were recorded for this clonotype. V gene TRBV7-9 combines with J gene TRBJ1-1; 9 nucleotides line up with TRBD1. Germline V gene data show CDR1 as SEHNR and CDR2 as FQNEAQ (reference sequence). V lost 5 bases to trimming and J lost 5 bases; unmatched junction nucleotides: 6. This CDR3 has 14 residues. This CDR3 is CASSIGQGRTEAFF. Written as DNA, the CDR3 is TGTGCCAGCAGCATTGGACAGGGGCGGACTGAAGCTTTCTTT.

This clonotype was counted a few times. The chain couples TRBV4-1 to TRBJ1-1; D may be TRBD1 (6 bases). Germline V gene lookup returns CDR1 MGHRA and CDR2 YSYEKL. Trimming removed 4 bases at V and 3 bases at J, with 15 bases between. CDR3 size: 15 residues. For the CDR3, the DNA is TGCGCCAGCAGCCCATGGGACACCCAGCACACTGAAGCTTTCTTT. Its translation is CASSPWDTQHTEAFF.

The chain joins TRBV20-1 to TRBJ2-1; 12 bases are shared with TRBD2. There are 15 residues in the CDR3. Germline V gene sequence: CDR1 DFQATT, CDR2 SNEGSKA (reference sequence). Unmatched junction bases numbered 11, after V lost 7 bases and J lost 7 bases. In DNA form, the CDR3 reads TGCAGTGGGGGGAAACGGACTAGCGGGAAGAATGAGCAGTTCTTC. Translating gives CSGGKRTSGKNEQFF.

This clonotype was observed a handful of times. This chain connects TRBV20-1 to TRBJ2-1, with TRBD2 identical over 10 bases. V lost 4 bases and J lost 12; bases outside the gene matches: 9. CDR1 and CDR2 (germline): DFQATT, SNEGSKA (reference sequence). The CDR3 is made up of 13 amino acids. The CDR3 DNA follows: TGCAGTGCTAAACTAGCGGGAACCTCTGGGCAGTTCTTC. This gives the protein CSAKLAGTSGQFF.

This clonotype was detected many times. The chain joins TRBV9 to TRBJ1-2; the D is unclear. V shed 0 bases and J shed 5 bases, with 11 bases lying between them. The CDR3 spans 14 residues. Germline CDR1 and CDR2: SGDLS and YYNGEE. CDR3 DNA: TGTGCCAGCAGCGTAGAGGGAGCGAATTATGGCTACACCTTC. Translation gives CASSVEGANYGYTF.

This clonotype was observed at least ten times. V and J are TRBV3-1 and TRBJ2-1; D remains ambiguous. This CDR3 has 12 amino acids. Germline V CDR1 and CDR2: LGHDT, YNNKEL (reference sequence). V was trimmed by 3 bases and J by 6 bases, leaving 6 bases between them. For the CDR3, the DNA is TGTGCCAGCAGCCATGCGATCAATGAGCAGTTCTTC. Residues: CASSHAINEQFF.

This chain joins TRBV7-9 and TRBJ2-2; D is possibly TRBD1 (6 bases). Trimming pared 1 base from V and 4 bases from J, leaving 10 bases between. CDR3 length equals 15 residues. Per the germline V gene, CDR1 is SEHNR and CDR2 is FQNEAQ (reference sequence). CDR3 in DNA: TGTGCCAGCAGCTTAGTTCAGGGGAGCACCGGGGAGCTGTTTTTT. Translated, it gives CASSLVQGSTGELFF.

This clonotype was recorded at least ten times. The chain combines TRBV14 with TRBJ1-1; D call uncertain. The V gene's germline CDR1 is SGHDN and CDR2 FVKESK. Trimming removed 0 bases from V and 0 bases from J, with 11 bases in between. The CDR3 consists of 16 residues. This CDR3 is CASSQETPDMNTEAFF. The CDR3 region has the DNA TGTGCCAGCAGCCAAGAAACGCCAGACATGAACACTGAAGCTTTCTTT.

The V gene is TRBV20-1, the J gene TRBJ2-1, with TRBD1 identical over 10 bases. This CDR3 is built from 14 residues. After removal of 5 bases from V and 2 bases from J, the junction contained 3 bases not matched to a gene. CDR1 DFQATT and CDR2 SNEGSKA come from the germline V gene (reference sequence). CDR3 loop: CSAGGTGAYNEQFF. For the CDR3, the DNA is TGCAGTGCTGGGGGGACAGGGGCCTACAATGAGCAGTTCTTC.

This clonotype was seen a few times. The chain combines TRBV7-6 with TRBJ2-5; tentatively, D is TRBD1 (5 bases). V lost 5 bases to trimming and J lost 2 bases, with 12 bases between them. Germline V CDR1 and CDR2: SGHVS, FNYEAQ. This CDR3 region has 14 residues. The CDR3 sequence is CASSPQGIQETQYF. CDR3 nucleotide sequence: TGTGCCAGCAGCCCGCAGGGAATACAAGAGACCCAGTACTTC.

This clonotype was detected only a few times. This sequence joins TRBV6-1 and TRBJ1-5, with D tentatively TRBD1 (6 bases). From germline, CDR1 is MNHNS and CDR2 SASEGT. The CDR3 consists of 15 residues. V lost 4 bases to trimming and J lost 11 bases, with 21 bases between them. CDR3 bases: TGTGCCAGCAGTGTTCTGTACAGGGACTTACGGTCCCAGCATTTT. Amino acids: CASSVLYRDLRSQHF.

This clonotype came up many times. J is TRBJ1-2 and V is TRBV28, with D unclear. Trimming shortened V by 7 bases and J by 0 bases, and 15 bases separated the two germline ends. The CDR3 totals 15 residues. Germline assignment: CDR1 MDHEN and CDR2 SYDVKM. This CDR3 is CASTHVDAANYGYTF. The CDR3 coding sequence is TGTGCCAGCACCCACGTGGACGCCGCTAACTATGGCTACACCTTC.

This clonotype occurred many times. This rearrangement joins TRBV20-1 to TRBJ2-1; TRBD2 aligns across 11 bases. The CDR3 is 16 amino acids. Germline assignment: CDR1 DFQATT and CDR2 SNEGSKA (reference sequence). V was pared by 1 base and J by 6 bases, with 8 bases of the junction left unmatched. Here the CDR3 reads CSARVDSGRAFNEQFF. The DNA of the CDR3 is TGCAGTGCTAGAGTAGATAGCGGGAGGGCCTTCAATGAGCAGTTCTTC.

The chain joins TRBV27 to TRBJ2-1, with 10 positions matching TRBD2. The germline gives CDR1 MNHEY, CDR2 SMNVEV (reference sequence). This CDR3 contains 15 residues. Trimming cost V 2 bases and J 4 bases; bases outside gene matches: 2. The chain's CDR3 is CASSLGAGGYNEQFF. The CDR3 nucleotides are TGTGCCAGCAGTTTAGGAGCGGGAGGGTACAATGAGCAGTTCTTC.

This clonotype was counted many times. This chain joins TRBV12-3 or TRBV12-4 and TRBJ2-3, with D tentatively TRBD2 (5 bases). Trimming left V 4 bases short and J 6 bases short, with 17 bases between. This CDR3 spans 15 amino acids. The CDR3 spells CASSSLGSSGDTQYF. The CDR3 coding sequence is TGTGCCAGCAGTTCACTTGGGAGTTCAGGCGATACGCAGTATTTT.